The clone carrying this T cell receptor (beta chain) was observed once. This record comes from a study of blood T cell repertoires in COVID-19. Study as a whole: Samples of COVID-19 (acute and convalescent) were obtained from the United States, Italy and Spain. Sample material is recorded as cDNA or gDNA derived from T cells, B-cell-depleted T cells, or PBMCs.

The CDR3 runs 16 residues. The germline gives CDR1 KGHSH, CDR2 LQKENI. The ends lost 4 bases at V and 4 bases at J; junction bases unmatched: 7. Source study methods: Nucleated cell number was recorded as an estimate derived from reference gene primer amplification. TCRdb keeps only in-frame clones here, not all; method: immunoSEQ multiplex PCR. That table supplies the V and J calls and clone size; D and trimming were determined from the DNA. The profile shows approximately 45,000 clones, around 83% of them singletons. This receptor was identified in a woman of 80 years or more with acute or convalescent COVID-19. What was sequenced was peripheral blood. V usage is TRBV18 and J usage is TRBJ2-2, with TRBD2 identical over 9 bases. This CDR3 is CASSLSSAGGTGELFF. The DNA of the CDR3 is TGTGCCAGCTCACTATCCTCAGCGGGGGGCACCGGGGAGCTGTTTTTT.